Shown below are 12 T cell receptor beta chains from a single sample sequenced in a study of response to subunit inactivated influenza vaccine. MiXCR was run by TCRdb on the RT-PCR reads, yielding one entry per CDR3 protein. The table records about 610,000 distinct CDR3 sequences, 14% of them present only once. Sequencing was performed on PBMCs from blood, taken approximately 13 days after vaccination. The receptors originated from a man in his fifties or sixties who received an inactivated influenza vaccine.

The rearrangement uses TRBV24-1 and TRBJ1-2, with D hard to call. Germline values: CDR1 KGHDR, CDR2 SFDVKD. V shed 4 bases and J shed 5 bases, with 7 bases lying between them. The CDR3 has 12 residues. This CDR3 reads CATSDPKYGYTF. In DNA, the CDR3 is TGTGCCACCAGTGACCCCAAATATGGCTACACCTTC.

This clonotype was detected a few times. The chain is built from TRBV20-1 and TRBJ2-1; TRBD2 might be the D (6 bases). V was trimmed by 6 bases and J by 2 bases, leaving 11 bases between them. CDR1 DFQATT and CDR2 SNEGSKA come from the germline V gene (reference sequence). The CDR3 contains 13 residues. The CDR3 reads CSARLDTYNEQFF. The CDR3 nucleotides are TGCAGTGCCAGACTAGACACCTACAATGAGCAGTTCTTC.

The chain carries TRBV5-1 and TRBJ1-3, with TRBD1 as a possible D gene (6 bases). Deletions cut 4 bases from V and 3 bases from J, with 11 bases between. CDR1 SGHRS and CDR2 YFSETQ come from the germline V gene. The CDR3 runs to 14 residues. CDR3: CASSIGQSGNTIYF. The DNA of the CDR3 is TGCGCCAGCAGCATAGGACAGAGTGGAAACACCATATATTTT.

This clonotype was counted between two and nine times. This rearrangement joins TRBV12-3 or TRBV12-4 to TRBJ2-1, with a weak D call TRBD1 (6 bases). Trimming pared 5 bases from V and 0 bases from J, leaving 11 bases between. CDR3 length equals 15 residues. For the CDR3, the DNA is TGTGCCAGCAGTCGACAGGTTCACTCCTACAATGAGCAGTTCTTC. Amino acid sequence: CASSRQVHSYNEQFF.

The chain employs TRBV29-1 and TRBJ2-7; D is unclear. Germline values: CDR1 SQVTM, CDR2 ANQGSEA. The CDR3 loop spans 13 amino acids. V lost 7 bases to trimming and J lost 3 bases, with 16 bases between them. CDR3 sequence: CSAENPRSYEQYF. The CDR3 nucleotides are TGCAGCGCTGAGAACCCCAGGAGCTACGAGCAGTACTTC.

This chain connects TRBV2 to TRBJ2-3; 7 bases agree with TRBD1. In germline, CDR1 is SNHLY, CDR2 FYNNEI. This CDR3 comprises 15 residues. V lost 9 bases and J lost 1; bases outside the gene matches: 10. The CDR3 DNA reads TGTGCCAGTGTGAGGGGGCGGATGGGCACAGATACGCAGTATTTT. It translates to CASVRGRMGTDTQYF.

The V call is TRBV10-3, the J call TRBJ1-1; 7 positions agree with TRBD1. Germline CDR1 reads ENHRY; CDR2 reads SYGVKD. The CDR3 totals 15 residues. V lost 4 bases to trimming and J lost 1 base; unmatched junction nucleotides: 6. CDR3: CAISVWGQKNTEAFF. The CDR3, as DNA: TGTGCCATCAGTGTTTGGGGACAGAAGAACACTGAAGCTTTCTTT.

J is TRBJ2-2 and V is TRBV4-3, with D unresolved. Looked up from germline, CDR1 is LGHNA and CDR2 is YSLEER. The ends were cut back, 1 base at V and 4 bases at J, with 10 bases in the middle. The length of the CDR3 is 15 residues. The chain's CDR3 is CASSQGVASTGELFF. DNA for the CDR3: TGCGCCAGCAGCCAAGGGGTGGCGAGCACCGGGGAGCTGTTTTTT.

The chain carries TRBV7-2 and TRBJ2-5; D remains unclear. Between the trimmed V and J ends, which lost 5 bases and 5 bases, there was a span of 15 bases. The germline CDR1 and CDR2 sequences are SGHTA and FQGNSA. The length of the CDR3 is 14 residues. CDR3 nucleotide sequence: TGTGCCAGCAGCGCCCGGGCCCTGGGGGAGACCCAGTACTTC. Translation gives CASSARALGETQYF.

This clonotype was counted ten times or more. The rearrangement joins TRBV12-3 or TRBV12-4 to TRBJ1-2, with unresolved D. V lost 2 bases, J lost 5 bases, and 6 bases lay in between. The length of the CDR3 is 12 residues. This CDR3 is CASSLTGYGYTF. CDR3 coding DNA: TGTGCCAGCAGTTTAACTGGTTATGGCTACACCTTC.

This clonotype was counted only a few times. V usage is TRBV12-3 or TRBV12-4 and J usage is TRBJ2-4, with D uncertain. This CDR3 region has 12 residues. V dropped 8 bases and J dropped 6 bases, with 11 bases sitting between them. The CDR3 region is CASAARVNIQYF. In DNA, the CDR3 is TGTGCCAGCGCTGCGAGAGTAAACATTCAGTACTTC.

The table lists this clonotype with many counts. The V gene is TRBV29-1, the J gene TRBJ2-1; D gene uncertain. V dropped 4 bases and J dropped 0 bases, with 10 bases sitting between them. This CDR3 region has 14 residues. Germline lookup yields CDR1 SQVTM and CDR2 ANQGSEA. This CDR3 is CSVGTVSSYNEQFF. The DNA for the CDR3 is TGCAGCGTTGGGACGGTCAGCTCCTACAATGAGCAGTTCTTC.